A selection of T cell receptor beta chains follows, all from one sample in a study of T cells after posttransplantation cyclophosphamide. The table came from immunoSEQ multiplex PCR; TCRdb's copy has only in-frame clones and leaves some out. The sample yields more than 20,000 clones, without any singletons. Sequencing used PBMCs. These receptor sequences come from a man aged 50 or older in good health, CMV-negative, and a related stem cell transplant donor. The CDR3 runs from the conserved cysteine through the conserved F or W. Each record gives: CDR3 protein, CDR3 DNA, V gene, D gene, clone size, J gene. The D gene is left open where the match is weak. Not all rows give a size; the values are once, few, many and, for expanded clones, a class.

CDR3: CASSFGLSGNTIYF; DNA: TGTGCCAGCAGTTTTGGCCTCTCTGGAAACACCATATATTTT; V: TRBV28; D: NA; size: many; J: TRBJ1-3
CDR3: CASNQRDRGNYGYTF; DNA: TGTGCCAGCAACCAACGGGACAGGGGTAACTATGGCTACACCTTC; V: TRBV2; D: TRBD1; size: many; J: TRBJ1-2
CDR3: CASSQDPGTGGTEAFF; DNA: TGTGCCAGCAGCCAAGATCCTGGGACAGGGGGAACTGAAGCTTTCTTT; V: TRBV4-2; D: TRBD1; size: many; J: TRBJ1-1
CDR3: CASSPHSGEGEGHTDTQYF; DNA: TGTGCCAGCAGCCCCCACTCCGGGGAGGGGGAGGGGCACACAGATACGCAGTATTTT; V: TRBV13; D: NA; size: many; J: TRBJ2-3
CDR3: CASSIQGDQPQHF; DNA: TGTGCCAGCAGCATACAGGGAGATCAGCCCCAGCATTTT; V: TRBV6-1; D: NA; size: many; J: TRBJ1-5
CDR3: CASTATNSNQPQHF; DNA: TGTGCCAGCACCGCGACAAATAGCAATCAGCCCCAGCATTTT; V: TRBV2; D: NA; size: many; J: TRBJ1-5
CDR3: CASSADSYGYTF; DNA: TGCGCCAGCAGTGCCGACAGCTATGGCTACACCTTC; V: TRBV10-2; D: NA; size: many; J: TRBJ1-2
CDR3: CASSSNPGQGATGELFF; DNA: TGTGCCAGCAGCTCCAATCCGGGACAGGGGGCCACCGGGGAGCTGTTTTTT; V: TRBV7-8; D: TRBD1; size: many; J: TRBJ2-2
CDR3: CASSVWTSGDNEQFF; DNA: TGTGCCAGCAGCGTCTGGACTAGCGGGGACAATGAGCAGTTCTTC; V: TRBV9; D: TRBD2; size: many; J: TRBJ2-1
CDR3: CASSQTPSRGREYERYF; DNA: TGCGCCAGCAGCCAAACACCTAGCAGGGGGCGCGAATACGAGCGGTACTTC; V: TRBV4-1; D: TRBD1; size: many; J: TRBJ2-7
CDR3: CASGAQSRGNQPQHF; DNA: TGTGCTAGTGGTGCCCAAAGCAGGGGCAATCAGCCCCAGCATTTT; V: TRBV12-5; D: NA; size: many; J: TRBJ1-5
CDR3: CASGGRGGTYEQYF; DNA: TGTGCCAGCGGAGGGCGGGGGGGGACCTACGAGCAGTACTTC; V: TRBV2; D: TRBD2; size: NA; J: TRBJ2-7
CDR3: CASSSLAGGISGANVLTF; DNA: TGTGCCAGCAGCTCTTTAGCGGGGGGGATCTCTGGGGCCAACGTCCTGACTTTC; V: TRBV11-2; D: TRBD2; size: many; J: TRBJ2-6
CDR3: CASSGTENQPQHF; DNA: TGTGCCAGCAGCGGGACAGAAAATCAGCCCCAGCATTTT; V: TRBV6-5; D: TRBD1; size: few; J: TRBJ1-5
CDR3: CASSLGTGGYSEKLFF; DNA: TGTGCCAGCAGCCTCGGGACAGGGGGCTATAGTGAAAAACTGTTTTTT; V: TRBV5-4; D: TRBD1; size: many; J: TRBJ1-4
CDR3: CASSSLAGVGTDTQYF; DNA: TGTGCCAGCAGCTCCTTAGCGGGAGTTGGCACAGATACGCAGTATTTT; V: TRBV11-2; D: TRBD2; size: NA; J: TRBJ2-3